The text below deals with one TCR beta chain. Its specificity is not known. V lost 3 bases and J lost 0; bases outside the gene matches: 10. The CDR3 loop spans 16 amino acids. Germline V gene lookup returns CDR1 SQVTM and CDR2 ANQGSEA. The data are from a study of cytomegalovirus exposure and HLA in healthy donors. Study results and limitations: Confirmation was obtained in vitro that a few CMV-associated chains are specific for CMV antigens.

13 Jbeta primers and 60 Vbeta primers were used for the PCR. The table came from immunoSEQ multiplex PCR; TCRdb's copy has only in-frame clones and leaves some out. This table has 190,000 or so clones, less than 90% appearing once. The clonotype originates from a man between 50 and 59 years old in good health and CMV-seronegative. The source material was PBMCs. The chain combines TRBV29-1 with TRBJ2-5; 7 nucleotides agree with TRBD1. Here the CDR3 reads CSVEGQYHPHQETQYF. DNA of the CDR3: TGCAGCGTTGAGGGACAGTACCACCCACACCAAGAGACCCAGTACTTC.